This T cell receptor beta chain was captured in a study of a mutant IDH1 vaccine in newly diagnosed glioma. Whole-study context: Patients got radiotherapy, temozolomide, or both beforehand, and most got both.

Repertoires were generated with immunoSEQ multiplex PCR, while TCRdb's copy carries only in-frame clones and drops some. The data contain under 75,000 clones, more than 85% of them seen just once; the ten biggest clones take up 2.6%. Germline lookup yields CDR1 LNHDA and CDR2 SQIVND (reference sequence). The germline V and J ends were trimmed by 2 bases and 5 bases, with 15 bases remaining between them. CDR3 size: 15 residues. Time point described: baseline, week 1 (first vaccination visit). Noted treatment: pre-vaccination baseline after standard-of-care therapy. Donor tumors were new WHO grade 3 or 4 IDH1-mutant, ATRX-lost astrocytomas.

J is TRBJ1-1 and V is TRBV19; D is undetermined. The TCR originated in a man aged 50 to 59 with glioma. The sample here was PBMCs, taken from a glioma patient treated with radiotherapy, temozolomide or both. The CDR3 here is CASSIFRTSGTEAFF. The CDR3 nucleotides read TGTGCCAGTAGTATATTCAGGACCTCGGGGACTGAAGCTTTCTTT.